Listed below are T cell receptor beta chains from one sample, sequenced in a study of vaccination and CD4 T cells after COVID-19. No cognate antigen is known for these TCRs. MiXCR, run by TCRdb on the PCR reads, gives a single entry per CDR3 protein. The data show 3,000 to 4,500 distinct CDR3 sequences, with around a sixth seen just once and 15% to 20% held by the top ten. The sequenced sample was CD4+ T cells from blood, cultured in vitro. These receptors were obtained from a human donor who had recovered from COVID-19. Both conserved end residues are part of each CDR3. D genes are given only for firm matches.

length | D | V | CDR3
14 | TRBD1 | TRBV19 | CASSIEDRGHEQYF
14 | TRBD2 | TRBV20-1 | CSARLASAKNIQYF
14 | . | TRBV7-2 | CASSARLVSYEQYF
16 | TRBD2 | TRBV19 | CASSSLAGGRTGELFF
16 | TRBD2 | TRBV6-2/TRBV6-3 | CASSPTSGGENYEQYF
12 | . | TRBV3-1 | CASSQIGLEQYF
17 | . | TRBV30 | CAWSVRPVGGYYQPQHF
15 | TRBD2 | TRBV24-1 | CATSDSQGGEETQYF
15 | TRBD1 | TRBV20-1 | CSAPPQGQYNSPLHF
14 | . | TRBV19 | CASSITGENSPLHF
11 | . | TRBV30 | CAWSLENEQFF
15 | . | TRBV12-3/TRBV12-4 | CASSPTSLTWDGYTF